Following are 32 T cell receptor beta chains from one sample sequenced in a study of blood T cells in healthy people across ages. Using a J-beta primer mix together with a sample-barcoded 5' primer, a second PCR was run for roughly 7 to 11 cycles. TCRdb independently ran MiXCR on the 5' RACE reads; one entry per CDR3 protein. The sample includes approximately 830,000 distinct CDR3 sequences, 60% to 80% of them seen just once. Sequencing used blood. These receptors were collected from a man aged 25-45 years in good health.

The chain joins TRBV5-5 to TRBJ2-5; maybe TRBD1 (6 bases). CDR1 SGHKS and CDR2 YYEKEE come from the germline V gene (reference sequence). CDR3 length: 17 residues. V lost 1 base and J 2 bases, leaving 18 bases between the germline ends. CDR3 in amino acids: CASSLSRGRTDQETQYF. The CDR3 DNA reads TGTGCCAGCAGCTTGTCCCGCGGAAGGACAGATCAAGAGACCCAGTACTTC.

CDR3 loop: CASSQAGGINQPQHF. CDR3 coding DNA: TGTGCCAGCAGCCAAGCTGGCGGGATCAATCAGCCCCAGCATTTT. The V call is TRBV4-2, the J call TRBJ1-5; D call uncertain. Germline V lookup: CDR1 LGHNA, CDR2 YNFKEQ. This CDR3 contains 15 residues. V was clipped by 1 base and J by 3 bases, with 10 bases between them.

This clonotype was seen a handful of times. This chain uses TRBV5-1 with TRBJ2-1; 7 bases align to TRBD1. The CDR3 is made up of 14 amino acids. V gave up 6 bases and J gave up 5 bases; unmatched junction bases: 8. Germline CDR1 SGHRS, CDR2 YFSETQ. In DNA form, the CDR3 reads TGCGCCAGCACCACCGACAGGGTGAACAATGAGCAGTTCTTC. As protein: CASTTDRVNNEQFF.

Turning to this clonotype: One end of the junction varies from germline; a read error may be responsible. The chain has TRBV6-5 and TRBJ2-3; TRBD2 might be the D (5 bases). The CDR3 extends over 15 amino acids. The germline CDR1 and CDR2 sequences are MNHEY and SVGAGI. The CDR3 DNA is TGTGCTAGCAGCGGACGCCGGGAACCCCCAGATACGCAGTATTTT. Encoded protein: CASSGRREPPDTQYF.

V usage is TRBV9 and J usage is TRBJ1-1, with TRBD1 identical over 7 bases. Germline CDR1 and CDR2: SGDLS and YYNGEE. Unmatched junction bases numbered 5, after V lost 3 bases and J lost 6 bases. The CDR3 is 13 residues long. CDR3 loop: CASSGGTASEAFF. CDR3 bases: TGTGCCAGCAGCGGAGGGACAGCCTCTGAAGCTTTCTTT.

The CDR3 DNA is TGTGCCAGCAGCTTAGTCACCGGTTTCTTTCAAGAGACCCAGTACTTC. Encoded protein: CASSLVTGFFQETQYF. The rearrangement joins TRBV7-9 to TRBJ2-5; D uncertain. Trimming removed 1 base at V and 2 bases at J, with 14 bases between. Germline V gene lookup returns CDR1 SEHNR and CDR2 FQNEAQ (reference sequence). This CDR3 contains 16 residues.

The V call is TRBV27, the J call TRBJ2-7; possible D gene TRBD2, 6 bases. The CDR3 spans 13 residues. In germline, CDR1 is MNHEY, CDR2 SMNVEV (reference sequence). The V and J ends lost 1 base and 3 bases respectively, with 7 bases between them. CDR3 protein: CASSLYGGYEQYF. DNA of the CDR3: TGTGCCAGCAGTTTATACGGGGGCTACGAGCAGTACTTC.

The chain links TRBV9 to TRBJ2-5, with D possibly matching TRBD2 (6 bases). The CDR3 is made up of 15 amino acids. CDR1 is SGDLS and CDR2 is YYNGEE in the germline V gene. Trimming took 4 bases from V and 5 from J, leaving 18 bases between them. CDR3 amino acids: CASSNRGAGLETQYF. As DNA, the CDR3 is TGTGCCAGCAGCAACCGTGGAGCGGGTCTGGAGACCCAGTACTTC.

The chain uses TRBV29-1 and TRBJ2-1; TRBD1 matches at 7 bases. CDR3 length: 15 amino acids. Looked up from germline, CDR1 is SQVTM and CDR2 is ANQGSEA. V lost 2 bases and J lost 7; bases outside the gene matches: 11. CDR3 nucleotide sequence: TGCAGCGTTGAACCCACAGGGGACCTTGGAAATGAGCAGTTCTTC. It specifies CSVEPTGDLGNEQFF.

This clonotype occurred once. J is TRBJ1-1 and V is TRBV6-5; D is ambiguous. Trimming shortened V by 0 bases and J by 6 bases, and 8 bases separated the two germline ends. The length of the CDR3 is 13 residues. The germline gives CDR1 MNHEY, CDR2 SVGAGI. The CDR3 here is CASSYSAVAEAFF. The CDR3 coding sequence is TGTGCCAGCAGTTACTCGGCAGTAGCTGAAGCTTTCTTT.

The CDR3 spells CASSFKTDSYEQYF. DNA for the CDR3: TGTGCCAGCAGCTTCAAAACGGACTCCTACGAGCAGTACTTC. This chain links TRBV7-2 with TRBJ2-7; D is ambiguous. The CDR3 covers 14 residues. V was shortened by 3 bases and J by 0 bases, with 9 bases between the two germline ends. Per germline, CDR1 SGHTA and CDR2 FQGNSA.

Concerning this clonotype itself: The junction does not match germline at one end; this may be a read error. The V and J genes are TRBV5-1 and TRBJ2-1; D is uncertain. Looked up from germline, CDR1 is SGHRS and CDR2 is YFSETQ. The CDR3 extends over 15 amino acids. The CDR3 DNA is TGCGCCAGCAGCTTGGCGATGAGCTCCTACAATGAGCGGTTCTTC. This encodes CASSLAMSSYNERFF.

The chain is built from TRBV10-3 and TRBJ2-1; TRBD2 matches at 8 bases. The length of the CDR3 is 13 residues. V lost 8 bases, J lost 8 bases, and 8 bases stayed unmatched. Germline V gene sequence: CDR1 ENHRY, CDR2 SYGVKD. DNA of the CDR3: TGTGCCATCCACGTCGGGGGGGTGGATGAGCAGTTCTTC. Protein sequence: CAIHVGGVDEQFF.

This chain uses TRBV10-3 with TRBJ2-1; 9 bases agree with TRBD1. With 0 bases clipped from V and 5 bases from J, the junction kept 8 bases outside the gene matches. The CDR3 runs 17 residues. Looked up from germline, CDR1 is ENHRY and CDR2 is SYGVKD. For the CDR3, the DNA is TGTGCCATCAGTGAGTCTTTGGGACAGGGTCGGAACAATGAGCAGTTCTTC. The encoded protein is CAISESLGQGRNNEQFF.

This chain joins TRBV29-1 and TRBJ1-1; D ambiguous. V was cut by 6 bases and J by 1 base, with 9 bases left in between. In germline, CDR1 is SQVTM, CDR2 ANQGSEA. CDR3 length equals 12 residues. CDR3: CSVPSPNTEAFF. The CDR3 nucleotides read TGCAGCGTCCCCTCTCCGAACACTGAAGCTTTCTTT.

V gene TRBV24-1 combines with J gene TRBJ2-4; 8 bases align to TRBD1. Germline lookup yields CDR1 KGHDR and CDR2 SFDVKD. This CDR3 region has 14 residues. The trim removed 9 bases at V and 8 bases at J, leaving 11 bases unmatched. The CDR3, as DNA: TGTGCCACCGGATCCTCGACAGGGGTGGACATTCAGTACTTC. Protein sequence: CATGSSTGVDIQYF.

V usage is TRBV20-1 and J usage is TRBJ1-5; the D is unclear. Trimming pared 3 bases from V and 1 base from J, leaving 10 bases between. There are 14 residues in the CDR3. CDR1 DFQATT and CDR2 SNEGSKA come from the germline V gene (reference sequence). This CDR3 is CSARVSRSNQPQHF. CDR3 sequence (DNA): TGCAGTGCTAGGGTCTCGCGCAGCAATCAGCCCCAGCATTTT.

The chain combines TRBV7-2 with TRBJ1-2; the D is unclear. This CDR3 contains 13 residues. V lost 4 bases and J lost 8, with 14 bases in between. Germline V gene data show CDR1 as SGHTA and CDR2 as FQGNSA. The CDR3 nucleotides read TGTGCCAGCAGCTGGAGGGTAGATTCGGGCTACACCTTC. It yields the protein CASSWRVDSGYTF.

The chain carries TRBV5-1 and TRBJ1-4; D unclear. This CDR3 contains 13 residues. Trimming took 6 bases from V and 10 from J, leaving 16 bases between them. The V gene's germline CDR1 is SGHRS and CDR2 YFSETQ. The CDR3 DNA reads as TGCGCCAGCACCAGCTCTCCCGAGGGAAAACTGTTTTTT. Encoded protein: CASTSSPEGKLFF.

The rearrangement uses TRBV6-1 and TRBJ2-7; a weak D match, TRBD1 (6 bases). The CDR3 is made up of 16 amino acids. Germline-derived CDR1 and CDR2 are MNHNS and SASEGT. Trimming stripped 0 bases from V and 2 bases from J, with 14 bases between. CDR3 region: CASSEAGETGPYEQYF. The CDR3 coding sequence is TGTGCCAGCAGTGAAGCCGGGGAGACAGGCCCCTACGAGCAGTACTTC.

This clonotype was seen only once. The rearrangement joins TRBV20-1 to TRBJ2-7; D possibly corresponds to TRBD2 (6 bases). The CDR3 length is 16 residues. Germline V CDR1 and CDR2: DFQATT, SNEGSKA (reference sequence). CDR3 sequence: CTAVGTLIAPYNEQYF. The CDR3 DNA sequence: TGCACTGCGGTCGGGACTCTCATAGCCCCCTACAATGAGCAGTACTTC.

This clonotype was recorded once. This chain uses TRBV9 with TRBJ1-5; 9 bases are shared with TRBD1. The CDR3 has 15 residues. Trimming cost V 3 bases and J 4 bases; bases outside gene matches: 5. CDR1 is SGDLS, CDR2 YYNGEE, per germline. Here the CDR3 DNA reads TGTGCCAGCAGCGAGGGTGGGACAGGGAATCAGCCCCAGCATTTT. This codes for CASSEGGTGNQPQHF.

The chain is built from TRBV6-6 and TRBJ2-1; D unresolved. Germline V gives CDR1 MNHNY, CDR2 SVGAGI (reference sequence). This CDR3 contains 12 residues. The V end was cut by 2 bases, the J end by 13 bases, with 12 bases between. This CDR3 reads CASSYADLNQFF. In DNA, the CDR3 is TGTGCCAGCAGTTACGCAGATTTAAACCAGTTCTTC.

The chain couples TRBV6-6 to TRBJ2-5; D is unresolved. The germline gives CDR1 MNHNY, CDR2 SVGAGI (reference sequence). CDR3 length equals 13 residues. V gave up 8 bases and J gave up 2 bases, with 12 bases separating them. CDR3 nucleotide sequence: TGTGCCAGCTTTAGGCAGAATCAAGAGACCCAGTACTTC. This gives the protein CASFRQNQETQYF.

This clonotype was recorded many times. V and J are TRBV4-3 and TRBJ2-4; D is perhaps TRBD1 (7 bases). CDR1 and CDR2 from the germline V gene are LGHNA and YSLEER. Trimming removed 0 bases from V and 8 bases from J, with 20 bases in between. CDR3 length: 17 residues. The DNA of the CDR3 is TGCGCCAGCAGCCAAGATGAGTACAGGGGAGGTGAAGACATTCAGTACTTC. Protein: CASSQDEYRGGEDIQYF.

The V call is TRBV20-1, the J call TRBJ1-5; perhaps TRBD1 as D (6 bases). CDR3 length equals 16 residues. The germline V and J ends were trimmed by 1 base and 9 bases, with 22 bases remaining between them. The V gene's germline CDR1 is DFQATT and CDR2 SNEGSKA (reference sequence). CDR3 sequence (DNA): TGCAGTGCTAGAGTCCCACAGGGAGGGGGGGGTCGGCCCCAGCATTTT. This codes for CSARVPQGGGGRPQHF.

V gene TRBV6-6 combines with J gene TRBJ2-3; D uncertain. Germline CDR1 reads MNHNY; CDR2 reads SVGAGI (reference sequence). CDR3 length: 16 amino acids. With 2 bases removed from V and 0 bases from J, the gap between germline ends came to 12 bases. This chain's CDR3 is CASSYAPQASTDTQYF. CDR3 nucleotide sequence: TGTGCCAGCAGTTACGCGCCCCAGGCGAGCACAGATACGCAGTATTTT.

J is TRBJ2-1 and V is TRBV7-2; D ambiguous. Between the trimmed V and J ends, which lost 5 bases and 0 bases, there was a span of 11 bases. CDR3 size: 15 residues. From germline, CDR1 is SGHTA and CDR2 FQGNSA. The DNA of the CDR3 is TGTGCCAGCAGCCCAAAGACTCTCTCCTACAATGAGCAGTTCTTC. Protein: CASSPKTLSYNEQFF.

The V call is TRBV30, the J call TRBJ2-7; tentatively, D is TRBD1 (6 bases). The CDR3 extends over 14 amino acids. The germline V gene has CDR1 GTSNPN and CDR2 SVGIG (reference sequence). V lost 3 bases and J lost 6, with 18 bases in between. The CDR3 sequence: CAWRSPYRVREQYF. For the CDR3, the DNA is TGTGCCTGGAGGTCCCCTTACAGGGTCCGCGAGCAGTACTTC.

This clonotype was found a few times. The gene calls are TRBV6-6 and TRBJ2-1; D gene unclear. V gave up 2 bases and J gave up 6 bases, with 11 bases separating them. Germline-derived CDR1 and CDR2 are MNHNY and SVGAGI (reference sequence). The CDR3 contains 14 residues. The CDR3: CASSYGVAVNEQFF. The CDR3 coding sequence is TGTGCCAGCAGTTACGGAGTGGCAGTCAATGAGCAGTTCTTC.

V usage is TRBV11-2 and J usage is TRBJ2-7, with 10 bases matching TRBD2. This CDR3 has 16 amino acids. The junction had 8 bases not matched to a gene; V was cut back by 2 bases and J by 4 bases. Germline loops: CDR1 SGHAT, CDR2 FQNNGV. The CDR3 loop is CASSLSIAGGVYEQYF. The CDR3, as DNA: TGTGCCAGCAGCTTAAGCATAGCGGGGGGTGTATACGAGCAGTACTTC. Based on the CDR3 plus reference TRBV11-2 and TRBJ2-7, the full variable domain is EAGVAQSPRYKIIEKRQSVAFWCNPISGHATLYWYQQILGQGPKLLIQFQNNGVVDDSQLPKDRFSAERLKGVDSTLKIQPAKLEDSAVYLCASSLSIAGGVYEQYFGPGTRLTVT.

This clonotype was observed a few times. The CDR3 DNA reads TGCAGGGGGGCGGGCACTGAAGCTTTCTTT. It codes for CRGAGTEAFF. This chain joins TRBV20-1 and TRBJ1-1; a possible D gene is TRBD1 (6 bases). The CDR3 is 10 residues long. The germline gives CDR1 DFQATT, CDR2 SNEGSKA (reference sequence).